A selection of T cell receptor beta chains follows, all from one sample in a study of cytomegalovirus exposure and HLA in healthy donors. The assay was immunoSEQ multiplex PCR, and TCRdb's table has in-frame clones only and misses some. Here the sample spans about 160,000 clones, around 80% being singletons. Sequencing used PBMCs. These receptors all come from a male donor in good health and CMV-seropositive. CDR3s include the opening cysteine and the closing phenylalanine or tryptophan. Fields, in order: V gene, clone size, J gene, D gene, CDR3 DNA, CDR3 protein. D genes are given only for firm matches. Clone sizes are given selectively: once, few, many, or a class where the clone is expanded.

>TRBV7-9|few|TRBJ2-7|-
TGTGCCAGCAGCTTAAGGGACTCGGATCCCTACGAGCAGTACTTC
CASSLRDSDPYEQYF
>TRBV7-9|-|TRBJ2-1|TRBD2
TGTGCCAGCAGCTTAGCAGGTACTAGCGGAAGACGAACAAACAATGAGCAGTTCTTC
CASSLAGTSGRRTNNEQFF
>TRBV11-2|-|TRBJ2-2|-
TGTGCCAGCAGCACCGGTACTAGCCTCACCGGGGAGCTGTTTTTT
CASSTGTSLTGELFF
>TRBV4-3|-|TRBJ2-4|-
TGCGCCAGCAGCCAAGATTATTCGCAGGGGCGGACCATTCAGTACTTC
CASSQDYSQGRTIQYF
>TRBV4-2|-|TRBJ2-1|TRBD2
TGTGCCAGCAGCCAAGACCCCGGGACTAGGGCCAACAATGAGCAGTTCTTC
CASSQDPGTRANNEQFF
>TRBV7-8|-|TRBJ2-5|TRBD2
TGTGCCAGCAGCTTACCGGACAGTCCGGGGGGGGGAGGCCAGTACTTC
CASSLPDSPGGGGQYF
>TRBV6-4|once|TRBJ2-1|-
TGTGCCAGCAGTTCCCATGGGCGGGACCAGCCGTTCTTC
CASSSHGRDQPFF
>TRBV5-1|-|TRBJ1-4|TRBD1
TGCGCCAGCAGCCAGACAGGGAATAATGAAAAACTGTTTTTT
CASSQTGNNEKLFF
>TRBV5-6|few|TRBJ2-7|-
TGTGCCAGCAGCTTGGTACTGGTTGGCTCCTACGAGCAGTACTTC
CASSLVLVGSYEQYF
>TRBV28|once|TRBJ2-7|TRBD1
TGTGCCAGCAGTTTGGCCGGGACAGGAACCTACGAGCAGTACTTC
CASSLAGTGTYEQYF
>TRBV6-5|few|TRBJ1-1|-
TGTGCCAGCAGTCGACAGGCTACTAACACTGAAGCTTTCTTT
CASSRQATNTEAFF
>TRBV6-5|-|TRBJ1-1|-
TGTGCCAGCTCGAACCAGATGAACACTGAAGCTTTCTTT
CASSNQMNTEAFF
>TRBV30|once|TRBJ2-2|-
TGTGCCTGGATGGTGACTATGAACACCGGGGAGCTGTTTTTT
CAWMVTMNTGELFF
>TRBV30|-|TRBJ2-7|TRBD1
TGTGCCTGGAGTCTCTACACCGGGACAGTGGGTTCGCCCTACGAGCAGTACTTC
CAWSLYTGTVGSPYEQYF
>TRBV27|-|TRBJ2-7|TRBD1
TGTGCCAGCAGTTTCGGCAGGGGGCGACGCGAGCAGTACTTC
CASSFGRGRREQYF
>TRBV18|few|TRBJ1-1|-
TGTGCCAGCTCACCAGGGACTTCCCAAGCTTTCTTT
CASSPGTSQAFF
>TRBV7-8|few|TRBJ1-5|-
TGTGCCAGCAGCCGCGCGGGAGCGCAGCCCCAGCATTTT
CASSRAGAQPQHF
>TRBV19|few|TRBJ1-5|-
TGTGCCAGTAGTATTTCCGGGACAAGCAATCAGCCCCAGCATTTT
CASSISGTSNQPQHF
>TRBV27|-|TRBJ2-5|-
TGTGCCAGCAGTTTAATTTGGGTAGGGGCTCCCCAAGAGACCCAGTACTTC
CASSLIWVGAPQETQYF
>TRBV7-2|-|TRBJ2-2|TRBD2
TGTGCCAGCAGCTTCGCTCCTAGCGGGGGAAACACCGGGGAGCTGTTTTTT
CASSFAPSGGNTGELFF
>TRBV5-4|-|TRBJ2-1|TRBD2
TGTGCCAGCAGCTCCTTTTATTCTGGACTAGCGGGACCTGAGCAGTTCTTC
CASSSFYSGLAGPEQFF
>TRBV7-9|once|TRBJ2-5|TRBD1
TGTGCCAGCAGCTTAGATAGACAGGGTACGGAGACCCAGTACTTC
CASSLDRQGTETQYF
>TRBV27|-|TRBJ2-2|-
TGTGCCAGCAGTTTATACGGGAACACCGGGGAGCTGTTTTTT
CASSLYGNTGELFF
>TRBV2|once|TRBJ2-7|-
TGTGCCAGCAGGAAGAGGACAGACCTAACCCGCTACGAGCAGTACTTC
CASRKRTDLTRYEQYF
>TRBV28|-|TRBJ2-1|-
TGTACAACTGGAGCGGTTGAGCAGTTCTTC
CTTGAVEQFF
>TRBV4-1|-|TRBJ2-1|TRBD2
TGCGCCAGCAGCCAAGATCTAGCGGGAGGGCCCGTCGATGAGCAGTTCTTC
CASSQDLAGGPVDEQFF
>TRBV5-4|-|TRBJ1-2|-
TGTGCCAGCAGCTTTTGGGACACTCGAGTCTATGGCTACACCTTC
CASSFWDTRVYGYTF
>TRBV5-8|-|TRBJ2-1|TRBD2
TGTGCCAGCAGTTACCGACTAGCGGCACATGAGCAGTTCTTC
CASSYRLAAHEQFF
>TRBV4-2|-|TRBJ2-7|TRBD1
TGTGCCAGCAGCCAGGCCTCCGGGACAGGGGCCGAGCAGTACTTC
CASSQASGTGAEQYF
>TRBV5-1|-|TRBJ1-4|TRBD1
TGCGCCAGCAGCTTTTCAGGGGGCGAGGGGCAAAAACTGTTTTTT
CASSFSGGEGQKLFF
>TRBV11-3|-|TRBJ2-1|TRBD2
TGTGCCAGCAGCCCCGGGTGGCTAGCGGGAGAATTGGAGTACAATGAGCAGTTCTTC
CASSPGWLAGELEYNEQFF
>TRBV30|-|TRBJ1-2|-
TGTGCCTGGAGTGCCAGGGTCCTACCTCCCTATGGCTACACCTTC
CAWSARVLPPYGYTF
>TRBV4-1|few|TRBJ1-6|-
TGCGCCAGCAGCCAAGAACTAGCGAGACCCCTCCACTTT
CASSQELARPLHF
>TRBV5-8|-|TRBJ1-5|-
TGTGCCAGCAGCTTGGCCGGACAGACTAGCAATCAGCCCCAGCATTTT
CASSLAGQTSNQPQHF
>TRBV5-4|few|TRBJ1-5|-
TGTGCCACCAGGAATGGGAGGAGCAATCAGCCCCAGCATTTT
CATRNGRSNQPQHF
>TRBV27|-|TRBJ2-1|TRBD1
TGTGCCAGCAGTTTATTCGGCCAGGGGGTAAGGAATGAGCAGTTCTTC
CASSLFGQGVRNEQFF
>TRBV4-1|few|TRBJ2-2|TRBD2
TGCGCCAGCAGCCAATATACTAGCGGGAACACCGGGGAGCTGTTTTTT
CASSQYTSGNTGELFF